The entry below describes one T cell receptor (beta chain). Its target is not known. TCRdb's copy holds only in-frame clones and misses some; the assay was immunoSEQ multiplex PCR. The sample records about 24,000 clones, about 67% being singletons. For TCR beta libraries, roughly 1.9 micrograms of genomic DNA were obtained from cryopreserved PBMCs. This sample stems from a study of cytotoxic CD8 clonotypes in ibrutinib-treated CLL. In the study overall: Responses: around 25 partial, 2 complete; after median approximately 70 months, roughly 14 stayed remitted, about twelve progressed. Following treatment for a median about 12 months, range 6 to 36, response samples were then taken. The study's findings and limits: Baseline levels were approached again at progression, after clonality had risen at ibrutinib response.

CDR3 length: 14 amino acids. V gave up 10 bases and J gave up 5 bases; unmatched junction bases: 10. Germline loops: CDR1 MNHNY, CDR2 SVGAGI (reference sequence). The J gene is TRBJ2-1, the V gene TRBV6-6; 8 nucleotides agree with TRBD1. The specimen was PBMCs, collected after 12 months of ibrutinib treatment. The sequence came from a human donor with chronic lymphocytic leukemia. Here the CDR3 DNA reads TGTGCCACCAAATCAGGGGGCGTACACAATGAGCAGTTCTTC. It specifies CATKSGGVHNEQFF.